A selection of T cell receptor beta chains follows, all from one sample in a study of T cell responses to AZD1222 COVID-19 vaccine. Assay used: immunoSEQ multiplex PCR; TCRdb lists only in-frame clones, some missing. The table shows roughly 70,000 clones, with 86% occurring only once. Material: peripheral blood, obtained on day 0 of AZD1222 vaccination. All receptors come from an adult in good health. Each CDR3 is given with its conserved first and last residue. Each record gives: J gene, V gene, CDR3 protein.

j_gene: TRBJ1-2; v_gene: TRBV19; CDR3aa: CATRTGNYGYTF
j_gene: TRBJ1-3; v_gene: TRBV5-1; CDR3aa: CASSLGQAYVANTIYF
j_gene: TRBJ2-7; v_gene: TRBV9; CDR3aa: CASSVSSGTGAYEQYF
j_gene: TRBJ2-3; v_gene: TRBV4-3; CDR3aa: CASSKVTGEGDTQYF
j_gene: TRBJ2-7; v_gene: TRBV6-5; CDR3aa: CASRSTASGYEQYF
j_gene: TRBJ1-1; v_gene: TRBV28; CDR3aa: CASRTTGNTEAFF
j_gene: TRBJ2-3; v_gene: TRBV7-9; CDR3aa: CASSFRQGPDTQYF
j_gene: TRBJ2-7; v_gene: TRBV27; CDR3aa: CASSPRFNRGPYEQYF
j_gene: TRBJ2-7; v_gene: TRBV2; CDR3aa: CASTTAGGSEQYF
j_gene: TRBJ1-1; v_gene: TRBV4-1; CDR3aa: CASSKPPGPPGAFF
j_gene: TRBJ1-2; v_gene: TRBV2; CDR3aa: CASSGNYGYTF
j_gene: TRBJ2-6; v_gene: TRBV18; CDR3aa: CASSPGTGANVLTF
j_gene: TRBJ1-1; v_gene: TRBV20-1; CDR3aa: CSAMNRDLAFF
j_gene: TRBJ2-2; v_gene: TRBV10-3; CDR3aa: CAISERDRNTGELFF
j_gene: TRBJ1-4; v_gene: TRBV7-2; CDR3aa: CASSVRPSATNEKLFF
j_gene: TRBJ2-1; v_gene: TRBV3-1/TRBV3-2; CDR3aa: CASSHVGTVYNEQFF
j_gene: TRBJ2-2; v_gene: TRBV7-9; CDR3aa: CASSLQGPLGSGELFF
j_gene: TRBJ1-2; v_gene: TRBV19; CDR3aa: CASSRNLGNYGYTF
j_gene: TRBJ2-3; v_gene: TRBV4-1; CDR3aa: CASSPLGLAGDPLRTDTQYF
j_gene: TRBJ1-2; v_gene: TRBV4-2; CDR3aa: CASSQEGRGNYGYTF
j_gene: TRBJ2-1; v_gene: TRBV29-1; CDR3aa: CSVDRGGNEQFF
j_gene: TRBJ2-5; v_gene: TRBV19; CDR3aa: CASSIRLGQTQYF
j_gene: TRBJ2-3; v_gene: TRBV6-2/TRBV6-3; CDR3aa: CASSYVSSGDTQYF
j_gene: TRBJ2-5; v_gene: TRBV5-1; CDR3aa: CASSLISAGGLQETQYF
j_gene: TRBJ2-2; v_gene: TRBV28; CDR3aa: CASSLPKTPTGELFF
j_gene: TRBJ2-1; v_gene: TRBV10-3; CDR3aa: CAISEKTSGGHNEQFF
j_gene: TRBJ2-5; v_gene: TRBV10-1; CDR3aa: CATSRGGQETQYF
j_gene: TRBJ2-2; v_gene: TRBV28; CDR3aa: CASSSTINLQGALNTGELFF
j_gene: TRBJ1-3; v_gene: TRBV9; CDR3aa: CASSVAPGPASGNTIYF
j_gene: TRBJ2-7; v_gene: TRBV2; CDR3aa: CASKAGRDPGVYEQYF
j_gene: TRBJ1-6; v_gene: TRBV6-1; CDR3aa: CASSERTSSSYNSPLHF
j_gene: TRBJ1-2; v_gene: TRBV28; CDR3aa: CASWGPDYGYTF
j_gene: TRBJ1-6; v_gene: TRBV30; CDR3aa: CAWNSPNRANNSPLHF
j_gene: TRBJ2-2; v_gene: TRBV29-1; CDR3aa: CSVPGLAGSNTGELFF
j_gene: TRBJ1-1; v_gene: TRBV24-1; CDR3aa: CATSGPGQGDTEAFF
j_gene: TRBJ1-1; v_gene: TRBV9; CDR3aa: CASSVVWGNTEAFF
j_gene: TRBJ2-3; v_gene: TRBV11-1; CDR3aa: CASGGVIGDTQYF
j_gene: TRBJ2-1; v_gene: TRBV7-9; CDR3aa: CASSFDSSSYNEQFF
j_gene: TRBJ1-2; v_gene: TRBV5-6; CDR3aa: CASSAGQGLYGYTF
j_gene: TRBJ2-7; v_gene: TRBV4-2; CDR3aa: CASSQVGTSGVLYEQYF
j_gene: TRBJ2-2; v_gene: TRBV14; CDR3aa: CASSQAGALLGELFF
j_gene: TRBJ1-1; v_gene: TRBV14; CDR3aa: CASSQGRWHTEAFF
j_gene: TRBJ2-7; v_gene: TRBV3-1/TRBV3-2; CDR3aa: CASSSTGIWRAYEQYF
j_gene: TRBJ1-5; v_gene: TRBV9; CDR3aa: CASSRGQGSNQPQHF
j_gene: TRBJ1-1; v_gene: TRBV25-1; CDR3aa: CASSETGAMNTEAFF
j_gene: TRBJ1-4; v_gene: TRBV5-1; CDR3aa: CASSLQGTQEKLFF
j_gene: TRBJ1-1; v_gene: TRBV7-3; CDR3aa: CASSLSVNTEAFF
j_gene: TRBJ1-6; v_gene: TRBV30; CDR3aa: CAWAGAPDNSPLHF